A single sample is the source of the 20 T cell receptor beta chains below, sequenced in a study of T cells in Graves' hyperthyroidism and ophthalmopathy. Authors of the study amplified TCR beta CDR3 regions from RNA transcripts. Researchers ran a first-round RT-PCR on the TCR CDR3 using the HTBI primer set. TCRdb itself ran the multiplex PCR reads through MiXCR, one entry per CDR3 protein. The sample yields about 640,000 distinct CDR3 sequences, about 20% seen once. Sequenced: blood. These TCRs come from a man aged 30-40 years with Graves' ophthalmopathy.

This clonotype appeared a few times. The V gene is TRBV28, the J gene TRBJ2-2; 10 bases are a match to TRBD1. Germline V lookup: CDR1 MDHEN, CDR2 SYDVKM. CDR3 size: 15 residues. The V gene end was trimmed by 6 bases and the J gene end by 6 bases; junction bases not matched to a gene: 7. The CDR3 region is CASSSAGTGAGELFF. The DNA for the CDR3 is TGTGCCAGCAGCTCAGCCGGGACAGGGGCCGGGGAGCTGTTTTTT.

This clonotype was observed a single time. DNA of the CDR3: TGTGCCACCAGTCCGAGCGGGAGATTCTACAATGAGCAGTTCTTC. Amino acid sequence: CATSPSGRFYNEQFF. The chain combines TRBV24-1 with TRBJ2-1, with TRBD2 identical over 8 bases. The J segment lost 3 bases and the V segment lost 6 bases, leaving 6 bases of the junction unmatched. The CDR3 loop spans 15 amino acids. From germline, CDR1 is KGHDR and CDR2 SFDVKD.

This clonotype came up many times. Here the CDR3 reads CASSFRVPGANVLTF. The CDR3 DNA reads TGTGCCAGCAGCTTCAGGGTTCCTGGGGCCAACGTCCTGACTTTC. The chain is built from TRBV11-2 and TRBJ2-6; D may be TRBD1 (5 bases). Per the germline V gene, CDR1 is SGHAT and CDR2 is FQNNGV. This CDR3 region has 15 residues. Trimming shortened V by 3 bases and J by 2 bases, and 8 bases separated the two germline ends.

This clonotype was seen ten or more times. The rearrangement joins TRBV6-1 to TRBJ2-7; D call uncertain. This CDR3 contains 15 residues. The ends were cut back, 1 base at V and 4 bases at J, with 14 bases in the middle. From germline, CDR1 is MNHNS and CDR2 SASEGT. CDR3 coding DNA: TGTGCCAGCAGTGAAGAAGCGCAGAGCATTTACGAGCAGTACTTC. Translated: CASSEEAQSIYEQYF.

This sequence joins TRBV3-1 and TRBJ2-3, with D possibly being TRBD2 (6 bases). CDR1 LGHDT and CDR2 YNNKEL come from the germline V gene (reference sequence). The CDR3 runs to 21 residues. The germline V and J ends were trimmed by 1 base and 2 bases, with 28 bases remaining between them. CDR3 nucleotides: TGTGCCAGCAGCCAAGTCCCAACTAGCACACACCGCCATACTGACACAGATACGCAGTATTTT. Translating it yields CASSQVPTSTHRHTDTDTQYF.

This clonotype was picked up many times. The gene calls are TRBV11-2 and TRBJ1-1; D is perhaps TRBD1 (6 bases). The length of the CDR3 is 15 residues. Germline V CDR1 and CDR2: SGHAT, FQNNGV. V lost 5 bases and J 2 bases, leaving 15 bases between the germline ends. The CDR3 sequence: CASSLTGGANTEAFF. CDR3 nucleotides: TGTGCCAGCAGCCTCACCGGGGGGGCTAACACTGAAGCTTTCTTT.

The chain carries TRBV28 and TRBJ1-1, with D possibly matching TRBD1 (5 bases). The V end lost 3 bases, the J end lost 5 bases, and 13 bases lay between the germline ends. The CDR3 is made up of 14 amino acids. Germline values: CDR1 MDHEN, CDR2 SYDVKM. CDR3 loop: CASSFMPGRTEAFF. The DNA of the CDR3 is TGTGCCAGCAGTTTTATGCCAGGGAGGACTGAAGCTTTCTTT.

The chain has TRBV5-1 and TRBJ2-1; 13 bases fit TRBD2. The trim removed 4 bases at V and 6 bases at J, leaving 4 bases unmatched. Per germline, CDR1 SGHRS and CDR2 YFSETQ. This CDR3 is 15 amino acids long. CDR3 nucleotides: TGCGCCAGCAGCCAACTAGCGGGAGGGCTCAATGAGCAGTTCTTC. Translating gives CASSQLAGGLNEQFF. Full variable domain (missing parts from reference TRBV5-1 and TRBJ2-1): KAGVTQTPRYLIKTRGQQVTLSCSPISGHRSVSWYQQTPGQGLQFLFEYFSETQRNKGNFPGRFSGRQFSNSRSEMNVSTLELGDSALYLCASSQLAGGLNEQFFGPGTRLTVL.

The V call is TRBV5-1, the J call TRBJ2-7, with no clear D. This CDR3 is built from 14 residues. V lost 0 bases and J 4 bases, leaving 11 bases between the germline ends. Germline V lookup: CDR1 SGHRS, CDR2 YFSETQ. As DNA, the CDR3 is TGCGCCAGCAGCTTGGGAGGAAGGGATTACGAGCAGTACTTC. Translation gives CASSLGGRDYEQYF.

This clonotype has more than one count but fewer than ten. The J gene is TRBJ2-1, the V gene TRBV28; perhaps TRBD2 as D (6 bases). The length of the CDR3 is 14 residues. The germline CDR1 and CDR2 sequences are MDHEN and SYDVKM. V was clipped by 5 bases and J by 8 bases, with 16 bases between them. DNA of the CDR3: TGTGCCAGCAGTAAACTAGCATCCACAGATGAGCAGTTCTTC. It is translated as CASSKLASTDEQFF.

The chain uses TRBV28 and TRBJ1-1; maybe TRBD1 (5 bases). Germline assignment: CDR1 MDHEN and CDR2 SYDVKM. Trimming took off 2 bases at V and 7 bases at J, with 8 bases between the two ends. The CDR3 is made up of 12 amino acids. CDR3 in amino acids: CASSLKGNEAFF. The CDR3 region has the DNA TGTGCCAGCAGTTTAAAGGGGAATGAAGCTTTCTTT.

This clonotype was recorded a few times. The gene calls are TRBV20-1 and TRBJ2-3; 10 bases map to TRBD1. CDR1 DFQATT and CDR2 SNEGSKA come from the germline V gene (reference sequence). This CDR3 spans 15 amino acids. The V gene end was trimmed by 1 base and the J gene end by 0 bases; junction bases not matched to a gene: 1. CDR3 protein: CSARGDRGSTDTQYF. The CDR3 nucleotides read TGCAGTGCTAGAGGGGACAGGGGTAGCACAGATACGCAGTATTTT.

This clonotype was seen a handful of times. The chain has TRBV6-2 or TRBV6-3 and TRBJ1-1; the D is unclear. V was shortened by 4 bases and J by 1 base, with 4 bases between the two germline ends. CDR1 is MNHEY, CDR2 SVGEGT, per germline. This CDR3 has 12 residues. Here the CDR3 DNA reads TGTGCCAGCAGTTCCAGGAACACTGAAGCTTTCTTT. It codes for CASSSRNTEAFF.

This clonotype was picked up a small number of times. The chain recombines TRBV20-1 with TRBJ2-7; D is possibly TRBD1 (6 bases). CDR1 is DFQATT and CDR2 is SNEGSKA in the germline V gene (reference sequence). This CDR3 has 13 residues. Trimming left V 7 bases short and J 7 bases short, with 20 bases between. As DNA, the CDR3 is TGCAGTGTTCGACAGGCCGATTTACGAGAGCAGTACTTC. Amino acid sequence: CSVRQADLREQYF.

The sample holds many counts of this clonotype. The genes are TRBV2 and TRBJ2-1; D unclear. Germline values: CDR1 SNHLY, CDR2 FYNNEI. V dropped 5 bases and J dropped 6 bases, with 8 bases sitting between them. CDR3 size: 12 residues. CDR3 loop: CASSQLVNEQFF. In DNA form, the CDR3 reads TGTGCCAGCAGTCAGCTAGTCAATGAGCAGTTCTTC.

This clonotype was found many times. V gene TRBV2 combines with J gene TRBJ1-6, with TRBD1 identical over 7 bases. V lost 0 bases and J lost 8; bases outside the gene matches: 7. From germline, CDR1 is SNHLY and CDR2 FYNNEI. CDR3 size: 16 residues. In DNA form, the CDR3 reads TGTGCCAGCAGTGAAGCGGACAGGCGGTTGGATTCACCCCTCCACTTT. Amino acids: CASSEADRRLDSPLHF.

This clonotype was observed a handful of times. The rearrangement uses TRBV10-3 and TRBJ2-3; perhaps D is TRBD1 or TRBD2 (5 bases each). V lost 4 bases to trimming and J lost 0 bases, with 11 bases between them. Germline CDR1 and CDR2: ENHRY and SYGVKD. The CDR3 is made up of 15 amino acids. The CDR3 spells CAISVRDPSTDTQYF. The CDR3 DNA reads TGTGCCATCAGTGTCCGGGACCCGAGCACAGATACGCAGTATTTT.

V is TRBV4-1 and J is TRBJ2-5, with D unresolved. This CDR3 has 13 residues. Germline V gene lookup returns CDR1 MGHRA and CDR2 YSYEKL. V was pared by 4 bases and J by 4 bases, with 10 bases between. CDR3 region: CASSLAVRETQYF. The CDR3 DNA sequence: TGCGCCAGCAGCCTTGCGGTGCGAGAGACCCAGTACTTC.

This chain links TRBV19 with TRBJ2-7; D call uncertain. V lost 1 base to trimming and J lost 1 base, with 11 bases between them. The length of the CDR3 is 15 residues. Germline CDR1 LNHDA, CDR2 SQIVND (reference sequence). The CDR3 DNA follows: TGTGCCAGTAGTATAGTGGGCAGGAGTTCCTACGAGCAGTACTTC. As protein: CASSIVGRSSYEQYF. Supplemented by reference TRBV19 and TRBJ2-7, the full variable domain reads DGGITQSPKYLFRKEGQNVTLSCEQNLNHDAMYWYRQDPGQGLRLIYYSQIVNDFQKGDIAEGYSVSREKKESFPLTVTSAQKNPTAFYLCASSIVGRSSYEQYFGPGTRLTVT.

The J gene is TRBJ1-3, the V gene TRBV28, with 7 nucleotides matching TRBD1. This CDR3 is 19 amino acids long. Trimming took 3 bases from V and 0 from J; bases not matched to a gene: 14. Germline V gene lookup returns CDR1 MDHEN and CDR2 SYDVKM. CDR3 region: CASSFTLGAWDSSGNTIYF. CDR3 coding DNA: TGTGCCAGCAGTTTTACATTAGGGGCGTGGGACAGCTCTGGAAACACCATATATTTT. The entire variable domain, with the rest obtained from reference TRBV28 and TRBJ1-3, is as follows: DVKVTQSSRYLVKRTGEKVFLECVQDMDHENMFWYRQDPGLGLRLIYFSYDVKMKEKGDIPEGYSVSREKKERFSLILESASTNQTSMYLCASSFTLGAWDSSGNTIYFGEGSWLTVV.